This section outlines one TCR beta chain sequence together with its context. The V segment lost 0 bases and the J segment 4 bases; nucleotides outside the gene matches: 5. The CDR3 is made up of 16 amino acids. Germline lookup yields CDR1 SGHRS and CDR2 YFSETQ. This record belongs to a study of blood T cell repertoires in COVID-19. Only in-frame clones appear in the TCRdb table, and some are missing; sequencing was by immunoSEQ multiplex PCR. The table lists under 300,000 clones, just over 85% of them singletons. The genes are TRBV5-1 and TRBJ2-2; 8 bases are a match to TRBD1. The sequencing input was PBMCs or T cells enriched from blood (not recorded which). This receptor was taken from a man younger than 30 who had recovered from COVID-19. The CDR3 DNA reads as TGCGCCAGCAGCTTGGGACAGGGGTCGGTCACCGGGGAGCTGTTTTTT. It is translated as CASSLGQGSVTGELFF. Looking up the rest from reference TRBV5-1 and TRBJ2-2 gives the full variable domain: KAGVTQTPRYLIKTRGQQVTLSCSPISGHRSVSWYQQTPGQGLQFLFEYFSETQRNKGNFPGRFSGRQFSNSRSEMNVSTLELGDSALYLCASSLGQGSVTGELFFGEGSRLTVL.